The 28 T cell receptor beta chains presented below share a single source sample, sequenced in a study of OX40 agonist ivuxolimab in advanced cancers. This table comes from immunoSEQ multiplex PCR, and its TCRdb copy is limited to in-frame clones, with some not included. The table has fewer than 95,000 clones, about 86% seen once; the top ten hold approximately 7%. Sequences were derived from CD4+ or CD8+ T cells sorted from blood, sampled in a trial of the OX40 agonist ivuxolimab. Receptors were obtained from an adult with an advanced solid tumor such as melanoma, head and neck, liver or kidney cancer.

The rearrangement uses TRBV5-4 and TRBJ2-2; TRBD2 agrees at 7 bases. The trim removed 0 bases at V and 3 bases at J, leaving 2 bases unmatched. Germline V gene lookup returns CDR1 SGHNT and CDR2 YYREEE (reference sequence). The CDR3 is 15 residues long. The CDR3 region has the DNA TGTGCCAGCAGCTTGGATCTAGCGGACACCGGGGAGCTGTTTTTT. Translated, it gives CASSLDLADTGELFF.

CDR3 residues: CASSTPGQGQTQYF. The CDR3, as DNA: TGTGCCAGCAGCACCCCGGGGCAGGGACAGACCCAGTACTTC. The chain carries TRBV7-2 and TRBJ2-5; D possibly uses TRBD1 or TRBD2 (5 bases each). The germline V gene encodes CDR1 SGHTA and CDR2 FQGNSA. The CDR3 sequence is 14 residues long. With 5 bases removed from V and 6 bases from J, the gap between germline ends came to 16 bases.

This clone was observed a single time. The CDR3, as DNA: TGTGCCAGCAGTTACGGCAGGGAGAATACGGAGCAGTACGTC. Its protein is CASSYGRENTEQYV. This chain joins TRBV6-6 and TRBJ2-7; either TRBD1 or TRBD2 may supply D (5 bases each). This CDR3 has 14 residues. V gave up 2 bases and J gave up 7 bases, with 15 bases separating them. Germline CDR1 reads MNHNY; CDR2 reads SVGAGI (reference sequence).

This clone has just one count. The gene calls are TRBV7-2 and TRBJ1-4, with unresolved D. Germline values: CDR1 SGHTA, CDR2 FQGNSA. The CDR3 extends over 17 amino acids. The ends were cut back, 4 bases at V and 5 bases at J, with 20 bases in the middle. The CDR3 reads CASSSRAPRQPNEKLFF. The CDR3 DNA follows: TGTGCCAGCAGCTCCCGCGCCCCCCGACAACCAAATGAAAAACTGTTTTTT.

This clone was seen a single time. The chain links TRBV19 to TRBJ1-4; TRBD1 agrees at 9 bases. Trimming cost V 9 bases and J 6 bases; bases outside gene matches: 5. The CDR3 spans 13 residues. Germline loops: CDR1 LNHDA, CDR2 SQIVND (reference sequence). Here the CDR3 DNA reads TGTGCCAGCGCGGGACAGGGATATGAAAAACTGTTTTTT. This gives the protein CASAGQGYEKLFF.

V gene TRBV2 combines with J gene TRBJ2-7; D not resolved. CDR1 and CDR2 (germline): SNHLY, FYNNEI. The CDR3 runs 13 residues. The V end lost 4 bases, the J end lost 7 bases, and 14 bases lay between the germline ends. CDR3: CASSGSHRKEQYV. The CDR3 bases are TGTGCCAGCAGTGGGTCCCACCGGAAGGAGCAGTACGTC.

The chain is built from TRBV5-6 and TRBJ1-5; D remains unclear. This CDR3 has 13 amino acids. The germline V gene has CDR1 SGHDT and CDR2 YYEEEE. V shed 0 bases and J shed 6 bases, with 7 bases lying between them. CDR3 loop: CASSLAAGQPQHF. As DNA, the CDR3 is TGTGCCAGCAGCTTGGCCGCCGGTCAGCCCCAGCATTTT.

Only one count was recorded for this clone. The rearrangement joins TRBV6-1 to TRBJ2-2; D call uncertain. V was pared by 5 bases and J by 2 bases, with 9 bases between. The germline V gene has CDR1 MNHNS and CDR2 SASEGT. There are 14 residues in the CDR3. Here the CDR3 reads CASSWGENTGELFF. The CDR3 nucleotides read TGTGCCAGCAGTTGGGGTGAAAACACCGGGGAGCTGTTTTTT.

The chain carries TRBV28 and TRBJ1-5, with D possibly being TRBD1 (5 bases). Trimming took 6 bases from V and 4 from J, leaving 10 bases between them. Per the germline V gene, CDR1 is MDHEN and CDR2 is SYDVKM. The CDR3 is 13 residues long. The CDR3 nucleotides are TGTGCCAGCAGGTACGGGGGAAATCAGCCCCAGCATTTT. It specifies CASRYGGNQPQHF.

V usage is TRBV5-1 and J usage is TRBJ2-2, with TRBD2 as a possible D gene (6 bases). Germline V gives CDR1 SGHRS, CDR2 YFSETQ. Trimming pared 0 bases from V and 2 bases from J, leaving 23 bases between. The CDR3 totals 20 residues. In DNA form, the CDR3 reads TGCGCCAGCAGCTTGGCCAGGGATGCTCGTGAGGGGACTAACACCGGGGAGCTGTTTTTT. Residues: CASSLARDAREGTNTGELFF.

The chain is built from TRBV29-1 and TRBJ2-7; D might be TRBD1 or TRBD2, each matching 5 bases. The V gene lost 0 bases and the J gene lost 1 base, with 7 bases spanning the gap. This CDR3 comprises 13 residues. CDR1 is SQVTM, CDR2 ANQGSEA, per germline. The CDR3 reads CSVEDRESYEQYF. CDR3 DNA: TGCAGCGTTGAAGACAGGGAGTCCTACGAGCAGTACTTC.

To note about this clone: It is likely a read error: a sequence one base away is far more abundant. At the DNA level, this CDR3 is encoded by other sequences in the same sample as well. As DNA, the CDR3 is TGCGCCAGCAGCTTGTCGGGCAGGAGCTATTCACCCCTCCACTTT. It yields the protein CASSLSGRSYSPLHF. The rearrangement joins TRBV5-1 to TRBJ1-6; D gene unclear. The CDR3 sequence is 15 residues long. The V end lost 1 base, the J end lost 8 bases, and 13 bases lay between the germline ends. CDR1 SGHRS and CDR2 YFSETQ come from the germline V gene. The variable domain in full, with the rest retrieved from reference TRBV5-1 and TRBJ1-6, is KAGVTQTPRYLIKTRGQQVTLSCSPISGHRSVSWYQQTPGQGLQFLFEYFSETQRNKGNFPGRFSGRQFSNSRSEMNVSTLELGDSALYLCASSLSGRSYSPLHFGNGTRLTVT.

The chain employs TRBV10-2 and TRBJ2-5; TRBD2 matches at 7 bases. The DNA matches TRBJ2-7 better at its end, which makes the J call doubtful. CDR3 size: 16 residues. Germline V CDR1 and CDR2: WSHSY, SAAADI. CDR3 in amino acids: CASSWGGSPSSYEQYF. CDR3 nucleotides: TGCGCCAGCAGCTGGGGGGGTAGCCCGAGCTCCTACGAGCAGTACTTC.

The chain combines TRBV5-4 with TRBJ2-1, with TRBD1 matching 8 bases. Germline V gene lookup returns CDR1 SGHNT and CDR2 YYREEE (reference sequence). Trimming removed 4 bases from V and 1 base from J; junction bases left unmatched: 4. The CDR3 runs 15 residues. CDR3 protein: CASSTGQGSYNEQFF. The CDR3 region has the DNA TGTGCCAGCAGCACCGGACAGGGATCCTACAATGAGCAGTTCTTC.

The chain uses TRBV29-1 and TRBJ2-3, with TRBD1 matching over 12 bases. The CDR3 extends over 16 amino acids. The trim removed 4 bases at V and 0 bases at J, leaving 5 bases unmatched. The V gene's germline CDR1 is SQVTM and CDR2 ANQGSEA. The CDR3 sequence: CSVGDRGPPSTDTQYF. CDR3 DNA sequence: TGCAGCGTTGGGGACAGGGGGCCCCCAAGCACAGATACGCAGTATTTT.

The J gene is TRBJ1-1, the V gene TRBV6-1; D is possibly TRBD1 (5 bases). Germline V gene sequence: CDR1 MNHNS, CDR2 SASEGT. This CDR3 has 14 residues. With 6 bases removed from V and 7 bases from J, the gap between germline ends came to 18 bases. DNA for the CDR3: TGTGCCAGCAGCGTATCAGGGACCGGGAATGAAGCTTTCTTT. This sequence encodes CASSVSGTGNEAFF.

The J gene is TRBJ2-5, the V gene TRBV28, with TRBD1 matching 7 bases. V shed 7 bases and J 4 bases; nucleotides not matched to a gene: 15. CDR3 length equals 16 residues. CDR1 and CDR2 from the germline V gene are MDHEN and SYDVKM. CDR3 DNA: TGTGCCAGCACCGTGGTACAGGGCAGGGGGAGAGAGACCCAGTACTTC. Its protein is CASTVVQGRGRETQYF.

This chain connects TRBV19 to TRBJ1-2; weak D call: TRBD1 (6 bases). The CDR3 has 13 residues. The germline V and J ends were trimmed by 3 bases and 3 bases, with 8 bases remaining between them. Germline assignment: CDR1 LNHDA and CDR2 SQIVND (reference sequence). CDR3 sequence (DNA): TGTGCCAGTAGTATCCCAGGGGACTATGGCTACACCTTC. Amino acid sequence: CASSIPGDYGYTF.

The rearrangement uses TRBV5-1 and TRBJ2-7, with a weak D call TRBD1 (6 bases). CDR3 length: 14 residues. Looked up from germline, CDR1 is SGHRS and CDR2 is YFSETQ. The ends were cut back, 2 bases at V and 3 bases at J, with 12 bases in the middle. The CDR3 loop is CASSLQGMGYEQYF. DNA of the CDR3: TGCGCCAGCAGCTTACAGGGCATGGGCTACGAGCAGTACTTC.

A few counts support this clone. The DNA for the CDR3 is TGTGCCAGCAGCAGGCAAGGGCCTCCCAGCTCCTACGAGCAGTACGTC. Translation gives CASSRQGPPSSYEQYV. The chain employs TRBV21-1 and TRBJ2-7. TRBV21-1 is reported as a pseudogene. The CDR3 sequence is 16 residues long.

CDR3 region: CAWTSGRAETQYF. The CDR3 region has the DNA TGTGCCTGGACTAGCGGGAGGGCCGAGACCCAGTACTTC. The chain combines TRBV30 with TRBJ2-5; 12 nucleotides agree with TRBD2. V was clipped by 4 bases and J by 5 bases; unmatched bases: 2. Germline CDR1 GTSNPN, CDR2 SVGIG (reference sequence). The CDR3 runs to 13 residues.

The chain combines TRBV19 with TRBJ2-1; TRBD2 matches 8 bases. V lost 1 base to trimming and J lost 9 bases; unmatched junction nucleotides: 14. Germline CDR1 LNHDA, CDR2 SQIVND (reference sequence). This CDR3 spans 17 amino acids. CDR3 coding DNA: TGTGCCAGTAGTATAGCCCTATCTGGCGGGAGGTCCGGTGAGCAGTTCTTC. Translation: CASSIALSGGRSGEQFF.

This clone was detected once. The chain couples TRBV28 to TRBJ1-5; tentative D call: TRBD1 (5 bases). V lost 7 bases to trimming and J lost 1 base, with 17 bases between them. From germline, CDR1 is MDHEN and CDR2 SYDVKM. The CDR3 has 16 residues. CDR3 residues: CASIGGKGYSNQPQHF. The CDR3 region has the DNA TGTGCCAGCATCGGGGGGAAAGGGTACAGCAATCAGCCCCAGCATTTT.

The chain carries TRBV5-4 and TRBJ2-3, with 8 bases identical to TRBD2. Trimming cost V 6 bases and J 4 bases; bases outside gene matches: 13. Germline V lookup: CDR1 SGHNT, CDR2 YYREEE (reference sequence). The CDR3 spans 16 residues. CDR3 in DNA: TGTGCCAGCACCCCGGACAGCAACGGGGGGGCAGATACGCAGTATTTT. It codes for CASTPDSNGGADTQYF.

The CDR3 DNA sequence: TGTGCCAGCAGTGGGGGACAGTCGAGGGAGACCCAGTACTTC. It specifies CASSGGQSRETQYF. This chain joins TRBV6-1 and TRBJ2-5; 7 nucleotides line up with TRBD1. The length of the CDR3 is 14 residues. The J segment lost 5 bases and the V segment lost 4 bases, leaving 7 bases of the junction unmatched. CDR1 and CDR2 (germline): MNHNS, SASEGT.

V gene TRBV28 combines with J gene TRBJ2-3; tentative D call: TRBD2 (6 bases). The CDR3 runs to 15 residues. Between the trimmed V and J ends, which lost 5 bases and 2 bases, there was a span of 14 bases. Germline lookup yields CDR1 MDHEN and CDR2 SYDVKM. The CDR3 loop is CASSPPGLLTDTQYF. The CDR3 bases are TGTGCCAGCAGTCCCCCGGGACTTCTCACAGATACGCAGTATTTT.

This rearrangement joins TRBV5-6 to TRBJ1-5; 8 bases are shared with TRBD1. The V gene end was trimmed by 0 bases and the J gene end by 3 bases; junction bases not matched to a gene: 2. The CDR3 is made up of 15 amino acids. Germline CDR1 and CDR2: SGHDT and YYEEEE. Here the CDR3 reads CASSLGQGYNQPQHF. The DNA of the CDR3 is TGTGCCAGCAGCTTGGGACAGGGGTACAATCAGCCCCAGCATTTT. Supplemented by reference TRBV5-6 and TRBJ1-5, the full variable domain reads DAGVTQSPTHLIKTRGQQVTLRCSPKSGHDTVSWYQQALGQGPQFIFQYYEEEERQRGNFPDRFSGHQFPNYSSELNVNALLLGDSALYLCASSLGQGYNQPQHFGDGTRLSIL.

The chain joins TRBV13 to TRBJ1-2; possible D gene TRBD1, 6 bases. Per the germline V gene, CDR1 is PRHDT and CDR2 is FYEKMQ (reference sequence). This CDR3 has 18 residues. V lost 1 base and J 6 bases, leaving 24 bases between the germline ends. Here the CDR3 DNA reads TGTGCCAGCAGCTTAGATGGGCTTGGCGGGGGGCGCAAAAATGGCTACACCTTC. Translated: CASSLDGLGGGRKNGYTF.